This TCR beta chain was retrieved from a study of preoperative IRX-2 immunotherapy in early breast cancer. This CDR3 is built from 13 residues. The V gene lost 1 base and the J gene lost 7 bases, with 8 bases spanning the gap. Germline assignment: CDR1 MNHEY and CDR2 SMNVEV (reference sequence). Treatment given: preoperative locoregional IRX-2 cytokine immunotherapy. Clones were read by immunoSEQ multiplex PCR, and TCRdb kept only the in-frame ones, dropping some. The sample records roughly 43,000 clones, approximately 94% being singletons. The V call is TRBV27, the J call TRBJ1-5; possible D gene TRBD1, 6 bases. Sequences were derived from tumor tissue, sampled after IRX-2 immunotherapy. This sequence was found in a human donor with breast cancer. The CDR3 DNA follows: TGTGCCAGCAGTTTATTCAGGGGCCAGCCCCAGCATTTT. Its protein product is CASSLFRGQPQHF.